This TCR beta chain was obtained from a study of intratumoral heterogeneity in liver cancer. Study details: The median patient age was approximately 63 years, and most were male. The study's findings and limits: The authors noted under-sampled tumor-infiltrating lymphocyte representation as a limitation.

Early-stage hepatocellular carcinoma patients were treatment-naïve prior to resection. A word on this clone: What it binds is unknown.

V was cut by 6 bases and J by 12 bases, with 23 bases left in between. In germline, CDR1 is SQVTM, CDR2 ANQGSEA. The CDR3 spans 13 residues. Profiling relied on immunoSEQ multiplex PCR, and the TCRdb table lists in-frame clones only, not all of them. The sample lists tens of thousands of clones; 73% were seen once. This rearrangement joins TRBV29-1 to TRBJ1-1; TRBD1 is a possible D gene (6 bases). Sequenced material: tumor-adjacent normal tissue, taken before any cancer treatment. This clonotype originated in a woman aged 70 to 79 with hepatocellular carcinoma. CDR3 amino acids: CSVELDRSVKSFF. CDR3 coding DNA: TGCAGCGTGGAACTAGACAGGTCCGTAAAATCTTTCTTT.